This T cell receptor (beta chain) was captured by sequencing in a study of cytomegalovirus exposure and HLA in healthy donors. CDR1 and CDR2 (germline): MDHEN, SYDVKM. The germline V and J ends were trimmed by 6 bases and 3 bases, with 20 bases remaining between them. This CDR3 has 16 residues. PCR used 60 Vbeta primers and 13 Jbeta primers. Using immunoSEQ multiplex PCR, the repertoire was profiled, and TCRdb retains in-frame clones only, with some absent. Here the sample spans about 75,000 clones, more than 75% being singletons. Sequenced: PBMCs. This sequence joins TRBV28 and TRBJ1-2; tentative D call: TRBD1 (6 bases). This receptor was obtained from a man younger than 35 in good health and CMV-seronegative. In DNA, the CDR3 is TGTGCCAGCAGCTCAATCTCGCCAGGGGCGGACTATGGCTACACCTTC. Its protein product is CASSSISPGADYGYTF.